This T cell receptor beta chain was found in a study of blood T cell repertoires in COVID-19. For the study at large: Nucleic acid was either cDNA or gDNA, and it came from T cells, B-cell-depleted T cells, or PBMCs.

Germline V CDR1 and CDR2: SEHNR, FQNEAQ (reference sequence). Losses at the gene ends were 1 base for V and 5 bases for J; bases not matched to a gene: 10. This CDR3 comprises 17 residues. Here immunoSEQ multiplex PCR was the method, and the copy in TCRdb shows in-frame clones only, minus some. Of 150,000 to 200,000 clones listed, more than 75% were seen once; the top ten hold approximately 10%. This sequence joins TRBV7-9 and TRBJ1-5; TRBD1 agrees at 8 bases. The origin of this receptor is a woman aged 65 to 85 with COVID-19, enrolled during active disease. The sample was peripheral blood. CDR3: CASSLGTSGQADQPQHF. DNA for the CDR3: TGTGCCAGCAGCTTAGGGACATCGGGACAGGCCGATCAGCCCCAGCATTTT.